One sample yielded the 5 T cell receptor beta chains listed below, sequenced in a study of T cells after posttransplantation cyclophosphamide. Clones were read by immunoSEQ multiplex PCR, and TCRdb kept only the in-frame ones, dropping some. The sample holds over 25,000 clones, and no clone turns up only once. Sequencing input: PBMCs. The receptors here all came from a woman in her sixties in good health, CMV-negative, and a related stem cell transplant donor.

This clone turned up a few times. V and J are TRBV7-2 and TRBJ2-5; 7 bases align to TRBD1. Germline CDR1 reads SGHTA; CDR2 reads FQGNSA. J lost 1 base, V lost 5 bases, and 4 bases had no gene match. CDR3 length: 14 amino acids. CDR3 sequence reads: CASSPGQPQETQYF. The DNA of the CDR3 is TGTGCCAGCAGCCCGGGACAGCCCCAAGAGACCCAGTACTTC. Full variable domain (rest looked up from reference TRBV7-2 and TRBJ2-5): GAGVSQSPSNKVTEKGKDVELRCDPISGHTALYWYRQSLGQGLEFLIYFQGNSAPDKSGLPSDRFSAERTGGSVSTLTIQRTQQEDSAVYLCASSPGQPQETQYFGPGTRLLVL.

In this sample, this clone turned up many times. The chain couples TRBV11-2 to TRBJ2-7, with D unresolved. This CDR3 has 11 amino acids. CDR1 and CDR2 (germline): SGHAT, FQNNGV. Trimming pared 8 bases from V and 0 bases from J, leaving 5 bases between. The DNA for the CDR3 is TGTGCCAGCGGGCCCTCCTACGAGCAGTACTTC. Amino acids: CASGPSYEQYF.

This clone was picked up many times. J is TRBJ1-3 and V is TRBV5-1, with 7 bases matching TRBD1. The CDR3 is 13 residues long. V was clipped by 0 bases and J by 8 bases; unmatched bases: 2. Germline assignment: CDR1 SGHRS and CDR2 YFSETQ. CDR3 region: CASSLGGGDTIYF. The DNA of the CDR3 is TGCGCCAGCAGCTTGGGAGGGGGCGACACCATATATTTT.

This clone was recorded at least ten times. The rearrangement joins TRBV6-6 to TRBJ2-3, with 9 nucleotides matching TRBD1. The V gene end was trimmed by 6 bases and the J gene end by 3 bases; junction bases not matched to a gene: 10. CDR1 and CDR2 (germline): MNHNY, SVGAGI (reference sequence). The CDR3 covers 16 residues. In DNA, the CDR3 is TGTGCCAGCAGCCCTGGAAACAGGGGGCGGACAGATACGCAGTATTTT. Its translation is CASSPGNRGRTDTQYF.

This clone was picked up many times. The chain links TRBV6-4 to TRBJ2-7; a weak D match, TRBD1 (5 bases). The CDR3 has 16 residues. Germline V lookup: CDR1 MRHNA, CDR2 SNTAGT. Trimming pared 2 bases from V and 7 bases from J, leaving 21 bases between. The CDR3 is CASSDGAEQTLREQYF. CDR3 in DNA: TGTGCCAGCAGTGACGGGGCAGAACAAACCCTTAGAGAGCAGTACTTC.